The 29 T cell receptor beta chains below all came from one sample that was sequenced in a study of blood T cells in healthy people across ages. The authors ran a second PCR of roughly 6 to 12 cycles using a sample-barcoded 5' primer and a J-beta primer mix. TCRdb called the 5' RACE reads again in MiXCR, with one record for every CDR3 protein. The repertoire consists of approximately 680,000 distinct CDR3 sequences, with 32% occurring once and the leading ten covering 15%. Material: blood. These receptors originate from a woman older than 75 in good health.

Ten or more counts support this clonotype. The chain joins TRBV7-9 to TRBJ2-7, with 7 bases aligning to TRBD2. With V trimmed by 2 bases and J by 3 bases, 7 bases remained unmatched. The CDR3 is 15 residues long. Germline-derived CDR1 and CDR2 are SEHNR and FQNEAQ (reference sequence). The CDR3 is CASSLIEAGNYEQYF. The DNA of the CDR3 is TGTGCCAGCAGCTTAATAGAAGCGGGGAACTACGAGCAGTACTTC.

The gene calls are TRBV20-1 and TRBJ2-1; TRBD2 might be the D (7 bases). Germline V gene sequence: CDR1 DFQATT, CDR2 SNEGSKA (reference sequence). The CDR3 runs to 14 residues. The V and J ends lost 2 bases and 2 bases respectively, with 10 bases between them. CDR3 DNA: TGCAGTGCTAGAAAGGGGGGGGCCTACAATGAGCAGTTCTTC. Protein sequence: CSARKGGAYNEQFF.

This clonotype has a count of ten or more. This chain links TRBV28 with TRBJ1-2; perhaps TRBD1 as D (5 bases). The germline gives CDR1 MDHEN, CDR2 SYDVKM. The V end lost 6 bases, the J end lost 5 bases, and 16 bases lay between the germline ends. The CDR3 is made up of 14 amino acids. CDR3 amino acids: CASSLTVGGYGYTF. The CDR3 nucleotides are TGTGCCAGCAGCTTGACAGTGGGAGGGTATGGCTACACCTTC.

The sample holds many counts of this clonotype. The chain couples TRBV6-5 to TRBJ2-5; 7 bases agree with TRBD2. This CDR3 has 13 residues. CDR1 is MNHEY, CDR2 SVGAGI, per germline. The V gene end was trimmed by 7 bases and the J gene end by 4 bases; junction bases not matched to a gene: 6. The CDR3 sequence is CASNEAGRETQYF. CDR3 coding DNA: TGTGCCAGCAATGAAGCGGGAAGAGAGACCCAGTACTTC.

As regards this clonotype: Just one base apart from a much larger clone, this may be a read error. The chain uses TRBV5-1 and TRBJ2-7; 9 bases are shared with TRBD1. From germline, CDR1 is SGHRS and CDR2 YFSETQ. The CDR3 loop spans 14 amino acids. After removal of 3 bases from V and 4 bases from J, the junction contained 5 bases not matched to a gene. The CDR3 bases are TGCGCCAGCAGCTGGGTGGACAGGGGATACGAGCAGTACTTC. It translates to CASSWVDRGYEQYF. Full variable domain (missing parts from reference TRBV5-1 and TRBJ2-7): KAGVTQTPRYLIKTRGQQVTLSCSPISGHRSVSWYQQTPGQGLQFLFEYFSETQRNKGNFPGRFSGRQFSNSRSEMNVSTLELGDSALYLCASSWVDRGYEQYFGPGTRLTVT.

This clonotype is medium-sized (0.01 to 0.1%) within its sample. The CDR3 nucleotides are TGTGCCAGCAGCCAAGCATCGTCGGGAACTGAAGCTTTCTTT. Translated, it gives CASSQASSGTEAFF. The rearrangement joins TRBV7-9 to TRBJ1-1; no reliable D call. V shed 5 bases and J shed 5 bases, with 15 bases lying between them. Germline V gene lookup returns CDR1 SEHNR and CDR2 FQNEAQ (reference sequence). This CDR3 spans 14 amino acids.

The gene calls are TRBV20-1 and TRBJ1-1; D unclear. Germline V gene data show CDR1 as DFQATT and CDR2 as SNEGSKA (reference sequence). V dropped 5 bases and J dropped 4 bases, with 11 bases sitting between them. CDR3 size: 12 residues. For the CDR3, the DNA is TGCAGTGCTCAAAGACGGACCACTGAAGCTTTCTTT. Protein sequence: CSAQRRTTEAFF.

This clonotype was picked up a small number of times. V usage is TRBV20-1 and J usage is TRBJ2-1, with TRBD2 matching 9 bases. This CDR3 has 11 amino acids. From germline, CDR1 is DFQATT and CDR2 SNEGSKA (reference sequence). J was trimmed by 16 bases and V by 3 bases; bases with no gene match: 7. The CDR3 DNA reads TGCAGTGCTAGTTCCGCGGGGGGGATCTTCTTC. Translated, it gives CSASSAGGIFF.

This clonotype was observed a few times. V gene TRBV18 combines with J gene TRBJ1-1; no clear D gene. This CDR3 is built from 16 residues. CDR1 and CDR2 (germline): KGHSH, LQKENI. The V end was cut by 3 bases, the J end by 4 bases, with 18 bases between. This CDR3 reads CASSPGAGTQSTEAFF. CDR3 DNA sequence: TGTGCCAGCTCACCGGGTGCGGGAACACAGTCCACTGAAGCTTTCTTT.

This clonotype was seen ten or more times. V and J are TRBV20-1 and TRBJ1-1; possible D gene TRBD1, 5 bases. Germline CDR1 DFQATT, CDR2 SNEGSKA (reference sequence). Trimming stripped 3 bases from V and 4 bases from J, with 12 bases between. This CDR3 spans 13 amino acids. The CDR3 DNA reads TGCAGTGCTAGTGGTCAGGGTGGCACTGAAGCTTTCTTT. Protein sequence: CSASGQGGTEAFF.

The rearrangement uses TRBV19 and TRBJ1-5; D might be TRBD1 (5 bases). Trimming pared 5 bases from V and 5 bases from J, leaving 10 bases between. The CDR3 contains 13 residues. Germline V lookup: CDR1 LNHDA, CDR2 SQIVND (reference sequence). The CDR3 loop reads CASSGTPDQPQHF. The CDR3 DNA reads as TGTGCCAGTAGTGGGACTCCGGATCAGCCCCAGCATTTT. Full variable domain (rest looked up from reference TRBV19 and TRBJ1-5): DGGITQSPKYLFRKEGQNVTLSCEQNLNHDAMYWYRQDPGQGLRLIYYSQIVNDFQKGDIAEGYSVSREKKESFPLTVTSAQKNPTAFYLCASSGTPDQPQHFGDGTRLSIL.

This chain connects TRBV6-5 to TRBJ2-3; D perhaps matches TRBD1 (6 bases). Trimming removed 2 bases at V and 7 bases at J, with 10 bases between. This CDR3 contains 13 residues. The germline gives CDR1 MNHEY, CDR2 SVGAGI. The CDR3 DNA reads as TGTGCCAGCAGTTACGCAGGGGATAATACGCAGTATTTT. This translates into CASSYAGDNTQYF.

The count of this clonotype is one. This sequence may be a read error, since a much larger clone differs from it by one base. This rearrangement joins TRBV7-8 to TRBJ1-5, with 7 nucleotides matching TRBD1. The CDR3 sequence is 15 residues long. J gave up 9 bases and V 5 bases, and 13 bases lay outside the gene matches. Germline assignment: CDR1 SGHVS and CDR2 FQNEAQ. The DNA for the CDR3 is TGTGCCAGCAGCCTCAGCTACAGGGGTCATCGGCCCCAGCATTTT. Translated: CASSLSYRGHRPQHF.

This clonotype was counted many times. The chain combines TRBV9 with TRBJ2-3; 7 positions match TRBD1. This CDR3 contains 15 residues. With V trimmed by 4 bases and J by 2 bases, 7 bases remained unmatched. CDR1 and CDR2 (germline): SGDLS, YYNGEE. The CDR3 nucleotides read TGTGCCAGCAGCACTCGGGACAGTTACACAGATACGCAGTATTTT. This translates into CASSTRDSYTDTQYF. Filled out from reference TRBV9 and TRBJ2-3, the complete variable domain reads DSGVTQTPKHLITATGQRVTLRCSPRSGDLSVYWYQQSLDQGLQFLIQYYNGEERAKGNILERFSAQQFPDLHSELNLSSLELGDSALYFCASSTRDSYTDTQYFGPGTRLTVL.

This clonotype has a handful of counts. J is TRBJ1-1 and V is TRBV4-1; D ambiguous. CDR3 length equals 16 residues. CDR1 MGHRA and CDR2 YSYEKL come from the germline V gene. The V gene lost 2 bases and the J gene lost 1 base, with 14 bases spanning the gap. The CDR3 coding sequence is TGCGCCAGCAGCCAACTCACGTGGAGAACGAACACTGAAGCTTTCTTT. Protein product: CASSQLTWRTNTEAFF.

For this clonotype: A much larger clone is a single base away; this may be a read error. The rearrangement links TRBV3-1 to TRBJ2-3; 10 bases line up with TRBD2. The CDR3 is made up of 14 amino acids. The germline V gene has CDR1 LGHDT and CDR2 YNNKEL (reference sequence). The trim removed 6 bases at V and 4 bases at J, leaving 4 bases unmatched. The CDR3 sequence: CASRLAGEADTQYF. The CDR3, as DNA: TGTGCCAGCAGGCTAGCGGGGGAGGCAGATACGCAGTATTTT.

The chain couples TRBV19 to TRBJ1-1; no clear D. Trimming shortened V by 5 bases and J by 4 bases, and 11 bases separated the two germline ends. The CDR3 totals 13 residues. Germline V gene data show CDR1 as LNHDA and CDR2 as SQIVND (reference sequence). CDR3 coding DNA: TGTGCCAGTAGTGACGACAAGGGCACTGAAGCTTTCTTT. The encoded protein is CASSDDKGTEAFF.

This clonotype was counted between two and nine times. The junction departs from the called germline gene at one end, perhaps through a read error. The J gene is TRBJ1-2, the V gene TRBV12-3 or TRBV12-4; no clear D. The CDR3 consists of 15 residues. CDR3 sequence: CASRPIKGPVDGHTF. CDR3 in DNA: TGTGCCAGCAGACCGATTAAGGGTCCCGTAGATGGCCACACCTTC.

Concerning this clonotype itself: One junction end disagrees with the germline gene, perhaps due to a read error. The V gene is TRBV7-2, the J gene TRBJ2-5; D not resolved. This CDR3 comprises 14 residues. Germline V gene lookup returns CDR1 SGHTA and CDR2 FQGNSA. CDR3 DNA: TGTGCCAGCGGCTTAGTGCGGAGTCAAGAGACCCAGTACTTC. Protein: CASGLVRSQETQYF.

This clonotype has ten or more counts. The chain joins TRBV6-5 to TRBJ1-6; D gene uncertain. The CDR3 has 16 residues. CDR1 and CDR2 from the germline V gene are MNHEY and SVGAGI. Trimming left V 6 bases short and J 7 bases short, with 19 bases between. This CDR3 reads CASSPILQTMNSPLHF. The CDR3 bases are TGTGCCAGCAGCCCGATTCTTCAGACGATGAATTCACCCCTCCACTTT.

The gene calls are TRBV20-1 and TRBJ2-1; possible D gene TRBD2, 6 bases. Germline assignment: CDR1 DFQATT and CDR2 SNEGSKA (reference sequence). The V end was cut by 6 bases, the J end by 5 bases, with 29 bases between. The CDR3 is 18 amino acids. The CDR3, as DNA: TGCAGTGCCAAACGGGGGTACGTCATGGGAGTCGAAGACAATGAGCAGTTCTTC. Protein product: CSAKRGYVMGVEDNEQFF.

The CDR3 DNA reads as TGTGCCAGCAGCCGTAGTCGGGGTGCTTCCTACAATGAGCAGTTCTTC. As protein: CASSRSRGASYNEQFF. The J gene is TRBJ2-1, the V gene TRBV6-5; weak D call: TRBD2 (5 bases). V was pared by 6 bases and J by 1 base, with 16 bases between. Germline values: CDR1 MNHEY, CDR2 SVGAGI. This CDR3 comprises 16 residues.

This chain joins TRBV7-9 and TRBJ1-5; D is unclear. The CDR3 loop spans 19 amino acids. Trimming took 4 bases from V and 0 from J, leaving 22 bases between them. The V gene's germline CDR1 is SEHNR and CDR2 FQNEAQ (reference sequence). The CDR3 DNA reads TGTGCCAGCAGCTATTCTTTTGGCCCTAGGTTGACTAGCAATCAGCCCCAGCATTTT. This translates into CASSYSFGPRLTSNQPQHF.

At least ten counts were recorded for this clonotype. V usage is TRBV7-6 and J usage is TRBJ1-5, with 11 bases identical to TRBD1. Germline CDR1 and CDR2: SGHVS and FNYEAQ. CDR3 size: 17 residues. V dropped 5 bases and J dropped 6; count of bases not matched to a gene: 12. CDR3 nucleotide sequence: TGTGCCAGCAGCCCCCTCGGACAGGGGGCGCGGGGTCAGCCCCAGCATTTT. As protein: CASSPLGQGARGQPQHF.

This clonotype was seen ten or more times. J is TRBJ2-5 and V is TRBV7-2; D ambiguous. The CDR3 runs to 14 residues. The V end lost 2 bases, the J end lost 7 bases, and 14 bases lay between the germline ends. Germline V gives CDR1 SGHTA, CDR2 FQGNSA. CDR3 protein: CASSLFRQRGTQYF. The CDR3 nucleotides read TGTGCCAGCAGCTTATTCCGCCAGCGTGGGACCCAGTACTTC. Looking up the rest from reference TRBV7-2 and TRBJ2-5 gives the full variable domain: GAGVSQSPSNKVTEKGKDVELRCDPISGHTALYWYRQSLGQGLEFLIYFQGNSAPDKSGLPSDRFSAERTGGSVSTLTIQRTQQEDSAVYLCASSLFRQRGTQYFGPGTRLLVL.

This clonotype was seen a handful of times. The chain employs TRBV6-2 or TRBV6-3 and TRBJ2-7; TRBD2 might be the D (5 bases). V lost 6 bases and J lost 7, with 10 bases in between. From germline, CDR1 is MNHEY and CDR2 SVGEGT. The CDR3 is 11 residues long. For the CDR3, the DNA is TGTGCCAGCAGGAGGGTCGATGAGCAGTACTTC. Protein: CASRRVDEQYF.

This clonotype was counted ten times or more. V usage is TRBV5-6 and J usage is TRBJ2-1; 8 positions agree with TRBD1. There are 14 residues in the CDR3. Trimming removed 3 bases from V and 9 bases from J; junction bases left unmatched: 8. The germline gives CDR1 SGHDT, CDR2 YYEEEE. For the CDR3, the DNA is TGTGCCAGCAGCTGGACAGGGACCCTTGGTGAGCAGTTCTTC. This translates into CASSWTGTLGEQFF.

About this clonotype: This may be a read error, as it is one base from a much larger clone. The chain couples TRBV7-3 to TRBJ2-1; D is perhaps TRBD2 (6 bases). V was shortened by 3 bases and J by 4 bases, with 16 bases between the two germline ends. The CDR3 loop spans 16 amino acids. From germline, CDR1 is SGHTA and CDR2 FQGTGA. CDR3 coding DNA: TGTGCCAGCAGCTTGATTGGCGGGACCTTTTACAATGAGCAGTTCTTC. Its protein product is CASSLIGGTFYNEQFF.

This clonotype was found once. This may be a read error, as it is one base from a much larger clone. The chain carries TRBV12-3 or TRBV12-4 and TRBJ2-7, with a possible D match to TRBD1 (6 bases). The CDR3 extends over 9 amino acids. This chain's CDR3 is CASSPGQSF. The CDR3 DNA sequence: TGTGCCAGCAGTCCCGGACAGTCCTTC.